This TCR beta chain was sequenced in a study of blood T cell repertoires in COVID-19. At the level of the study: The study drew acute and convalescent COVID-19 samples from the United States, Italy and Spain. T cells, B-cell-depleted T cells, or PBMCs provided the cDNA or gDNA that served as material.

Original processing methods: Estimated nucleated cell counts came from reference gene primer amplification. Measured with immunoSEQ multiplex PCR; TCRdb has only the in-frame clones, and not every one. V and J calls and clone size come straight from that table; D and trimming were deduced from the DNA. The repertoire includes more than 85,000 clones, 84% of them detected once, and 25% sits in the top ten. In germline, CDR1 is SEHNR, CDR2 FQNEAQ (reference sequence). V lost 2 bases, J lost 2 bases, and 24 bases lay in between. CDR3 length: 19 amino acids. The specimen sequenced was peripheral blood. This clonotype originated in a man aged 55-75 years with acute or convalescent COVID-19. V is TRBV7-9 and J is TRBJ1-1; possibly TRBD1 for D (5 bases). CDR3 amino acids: CASSLTPSSWLGVNTEAFF. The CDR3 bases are TGTGCCAGCAGCTTAACCCCATCCTCCTGGCTAGGGGTCAACACTGAAGCTTTCTTT. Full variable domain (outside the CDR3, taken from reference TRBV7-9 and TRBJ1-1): DTGVSQNPRHKITKRGQNVTFRCDPISEHNRLYWYRQTLGQGPEFLTYFQNEAQLEKSRLLSDRFSAERPKGSFSTLEIQRTEQGDSAMYLCASSLTPSSWLGVNTEAFFGQGTRLTVV.